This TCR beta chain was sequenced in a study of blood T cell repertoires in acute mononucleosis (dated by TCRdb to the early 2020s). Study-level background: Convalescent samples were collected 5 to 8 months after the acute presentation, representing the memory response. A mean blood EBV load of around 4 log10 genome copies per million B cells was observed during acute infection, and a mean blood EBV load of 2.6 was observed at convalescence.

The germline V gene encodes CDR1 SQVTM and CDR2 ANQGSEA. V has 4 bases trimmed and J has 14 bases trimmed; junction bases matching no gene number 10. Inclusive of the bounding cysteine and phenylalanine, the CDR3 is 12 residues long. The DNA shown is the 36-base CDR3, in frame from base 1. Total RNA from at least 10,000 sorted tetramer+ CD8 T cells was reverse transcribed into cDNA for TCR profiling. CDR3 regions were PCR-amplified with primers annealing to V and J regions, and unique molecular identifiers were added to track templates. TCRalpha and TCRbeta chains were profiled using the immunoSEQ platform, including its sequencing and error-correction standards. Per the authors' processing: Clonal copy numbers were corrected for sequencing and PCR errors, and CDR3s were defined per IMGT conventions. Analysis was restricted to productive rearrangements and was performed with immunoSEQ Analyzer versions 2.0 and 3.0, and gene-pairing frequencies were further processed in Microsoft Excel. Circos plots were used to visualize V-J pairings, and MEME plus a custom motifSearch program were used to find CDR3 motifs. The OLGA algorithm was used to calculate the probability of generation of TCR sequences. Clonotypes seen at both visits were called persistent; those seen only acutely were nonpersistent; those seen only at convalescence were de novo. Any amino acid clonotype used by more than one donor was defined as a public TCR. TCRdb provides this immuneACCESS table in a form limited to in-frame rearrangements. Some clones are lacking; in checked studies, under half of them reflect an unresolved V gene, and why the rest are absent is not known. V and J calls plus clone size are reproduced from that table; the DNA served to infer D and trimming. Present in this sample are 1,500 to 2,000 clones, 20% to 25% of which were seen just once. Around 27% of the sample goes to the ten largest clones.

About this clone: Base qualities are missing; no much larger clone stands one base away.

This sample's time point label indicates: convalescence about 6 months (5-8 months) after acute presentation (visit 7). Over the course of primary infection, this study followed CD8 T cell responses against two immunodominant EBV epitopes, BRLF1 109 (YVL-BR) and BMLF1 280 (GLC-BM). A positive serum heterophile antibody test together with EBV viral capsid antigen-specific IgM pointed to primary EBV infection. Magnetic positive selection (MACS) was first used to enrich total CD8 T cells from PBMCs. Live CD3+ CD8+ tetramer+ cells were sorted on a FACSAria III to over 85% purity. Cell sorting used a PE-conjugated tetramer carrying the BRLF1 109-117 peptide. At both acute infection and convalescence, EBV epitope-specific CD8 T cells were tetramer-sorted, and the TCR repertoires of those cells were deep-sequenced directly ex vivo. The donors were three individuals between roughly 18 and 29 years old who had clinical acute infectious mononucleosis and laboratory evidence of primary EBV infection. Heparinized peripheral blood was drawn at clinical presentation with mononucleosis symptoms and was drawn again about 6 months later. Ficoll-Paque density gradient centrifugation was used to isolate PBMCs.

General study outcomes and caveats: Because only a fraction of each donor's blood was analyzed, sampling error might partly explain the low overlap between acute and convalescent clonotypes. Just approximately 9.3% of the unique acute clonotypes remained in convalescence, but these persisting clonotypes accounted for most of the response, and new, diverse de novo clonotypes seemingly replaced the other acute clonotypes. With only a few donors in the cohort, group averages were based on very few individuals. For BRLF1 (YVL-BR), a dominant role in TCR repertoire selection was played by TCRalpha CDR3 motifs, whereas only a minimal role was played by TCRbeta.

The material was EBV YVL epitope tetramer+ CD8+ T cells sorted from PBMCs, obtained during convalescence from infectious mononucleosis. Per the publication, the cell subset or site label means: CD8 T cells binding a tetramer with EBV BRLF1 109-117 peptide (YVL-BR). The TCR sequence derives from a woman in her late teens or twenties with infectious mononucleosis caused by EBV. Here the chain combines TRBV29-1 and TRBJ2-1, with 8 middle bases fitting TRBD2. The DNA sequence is TGCAGCGTTGGACTAGCGCTTTACAATGAGTTCTTC. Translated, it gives CSVGLALYNEFF.